This entry concerns a single T cell receptor beta chain. Its antigen remains unidentified. Mismatch with germline at one junction end may stem from a read error. This entry belongs to a study of cytomegalovirus exposure and HLA in healthy donors. Notes on the study in general: Cytomegalovirus status was reportedly diagnosed by the classifier with high specificity and sensitivity.

Germline CDR1 and CDR2: SEHNR and FQNEAQ (reference sequence). The CDR3 sequence is 13 residues long. The PCR used 60 Vbeta and 13 Jbeta primers. The assay was immunoSEQ multiplex PCR, and TCRdb's table has in-frame clones only and misses some. This sample has about 300,000 clones, with roughly 89% found just once. Sequencing was done on a sample of PBMCs. This clonotype originated in a man aged 35 to 55 in good health and CMV-seropositive. V gene TRBV7-9 combines with J gene TRBJ1-2; the D gene is possibly TRBD1 (6 bases). This chain's CDR3 is CSSSFVGADGYTF. The DNA of the CDR3 is TGTTCCAGCAGCTTTGTGGGGGCGGATGGCTACACCTTC.